Below, 6 T cell receptor beta chains from the same sample are listed, as sequenced in a study of blood T cell repertoires in COVID-19. The table came from immunoSEQ multiplex PCR; TCRdb's copy has only in-frame clones and leaves some out. The data show under 65,000 clones, more than 65% seen once. The specimen was peripheral blood. The receptor source for this set is a woman in her fifties or sixties with acute or convalescent COVID-19.

The chain's CDR3 is CASSETGGGYTF. The CDR3, as DNA: TGTGCCAGTAGCGAAACAGGGGGCGGCTACACCTTC. The chain joins TRBV19 to TRBJ1-2, with TRBD1 matching 9 bases. J was trimmed by 8 bases and V by 6 bases; bases with no gene match: 4. This CDR3 comprises 12 residues. CDR1 and CDR2 (germline): LNHDA, SQIVND (reference sequence).

The rearrangement joins TRBV4-1 to TRBJ1-1; TRBD1 matches at 9 bases. The CDR3 has 14 residues. With 3 bases clipped from V and 6 bases from J, the junction kept 5 bases outside the gene matches. Germline V gene sequence: CDR1 MGHRA, CDR2 YSYEKL. The CDR3 reads CASSHPGQGPEAFF. The CDR3 DNA reads as TGCGCCAGCAGCCACCCGGGACAGGGTCCTGAAGCTTTCTTT.

This clone has only one observation. CDR3 nucleotide sequence: TGTGCCAGCAGCTCCCGCCTCGGGGGAGAGACCCAGTACTTC. Translation gives CASSSRLGGETQYF. This chain connects TRBV7-7 to TRBJ2-5; D may be TRBD2 (6 bases). Germline lookup yields CDR1 SSHAT and CDR2 FNYEAQ (reference sequence). The CDR3 has 14 residues. V lost 4 bases and J lost 4, with 13 bases in between.

V gene TRBV5-6 combines with J gene TRBJ1-4, with a weak D call TRBD1 (5 bases). Germline loops: CDR1 SGHDT, CDR2 YYEEEE. CDR3 length equals 16 residues. V was pared by 4 bases and J by 4 bases, with 17 bases between. The CDR3 loop is CASSLPGWQGNEKLFF. CDR3 nucleotides: TGTGCCAGCAGCCTACCTGGGTGGCAGGGTAATGAAAAACTGTTTTTT.

V and J are TRBV2 and TRBJ2-2; tentatively, D is TRBD2 (5 bases). V lost 8 bases to trimming and J lost 5 bases, with 12 bases between them. The CDR3 length is 13 residues. The germline gives CDR1 SNHLY, CDR2 FYNNEI. CDR3 protein: CASLYTGTGELFF. The CDR3, as DNA: TGTGCCAGCCTCTATACGGGAACCGGGGAGCTGTTTTTT.

V usage is TRBV7-9 and J usage is TRBJ1-6, with D possibly being TRBD1 (6 bases). V shed 8 bases and J shed 7 bases, with 15 bases lying between them. The CDR3 extends over 14 amino acids. The germline V gene encodes CDR1 SEHNR and CDR2 FQNEAQ (reference sequence). The CDR3 coding sequence is TGTGCCAGCCTCGTCGGGACATCGAATTCACCCCTCCACTTT. Translated: CASLVGTSNSPLHF.